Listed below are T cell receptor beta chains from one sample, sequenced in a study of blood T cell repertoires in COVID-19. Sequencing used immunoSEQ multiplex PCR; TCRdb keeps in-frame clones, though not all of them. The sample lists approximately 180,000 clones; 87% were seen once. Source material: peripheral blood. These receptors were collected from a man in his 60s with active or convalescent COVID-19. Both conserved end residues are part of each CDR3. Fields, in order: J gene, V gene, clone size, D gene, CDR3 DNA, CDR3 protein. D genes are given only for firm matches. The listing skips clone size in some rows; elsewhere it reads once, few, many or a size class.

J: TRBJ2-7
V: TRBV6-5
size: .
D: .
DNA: TGTGCCAGCAGTTATAGGGCGGCTCGGCAGGGGGGCGAGCAGTACTTC
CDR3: CASSYRAARQGGEQYF

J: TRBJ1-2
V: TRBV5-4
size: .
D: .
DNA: TGTGCCAGCAGCCTGGATGGGGGCTGGAACTATGGCTACACCTTC
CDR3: CASSLDGGWNYGYTF

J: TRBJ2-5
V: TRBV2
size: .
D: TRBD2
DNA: TGTGCCAGCCCGCGAGCGGGGGCCTCCCAAGAGACCCAGTACTTC
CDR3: CASPRAGASQETQYF

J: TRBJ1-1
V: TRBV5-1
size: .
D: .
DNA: TGCGCCAGCAGCTCTACAGGGAACACTGAAGCTTTCTTT
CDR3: CASSSTGNTEAFF

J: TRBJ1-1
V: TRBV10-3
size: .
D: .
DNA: TGTGCCATCAGTGAGTCGTCCGGTCAGGGTGCTGAAGCTTTCTTT
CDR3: CAISESSGQGAEAFF

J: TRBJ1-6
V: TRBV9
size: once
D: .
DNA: TGTGCCAGCAGCCTAACGGGTACCTATAATTCACCCCTCCACTTT
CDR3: CASSLTGTYNSPLHF

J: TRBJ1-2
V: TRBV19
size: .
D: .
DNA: TGTGCCAGTAGTATAGGGGGGACAAGCTATGGCTACACCTTC
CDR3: CASSIGGTSYGYTF

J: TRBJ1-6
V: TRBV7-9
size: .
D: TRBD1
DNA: TGTGCCAGCAGCTTAGGGACAGGGGCAAATTCACCCCTCCACTTT
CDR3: CASSLGTGANSPLHF

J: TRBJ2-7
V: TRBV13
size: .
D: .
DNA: TGTGCCAGCAGCCCAGGACAGCTCCATCTCTACGAGCAGTACTTC
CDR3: CASSPGQLHLYEQYF

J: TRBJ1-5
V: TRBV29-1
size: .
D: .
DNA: TGCAGTGTCGGGGGGAGCAATCAGCCCCAGCATTTT
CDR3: CSVGGSNQPQHF

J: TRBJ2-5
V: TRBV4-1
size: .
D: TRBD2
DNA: TGCGCCAGCAGCCAGGCTAGCGGGGGGTACCAAGAGACCCAGTACTTC
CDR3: CASSQASGGYQETQYF

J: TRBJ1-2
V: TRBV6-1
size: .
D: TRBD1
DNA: TGTGCCAGCAGTGAAGTGGCGACAGGGCATGGCTACACCTTC
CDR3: CASSEVATGHGYTF

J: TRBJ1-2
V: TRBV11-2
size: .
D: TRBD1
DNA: TGTGCCAGCAGCCGGACGACAGGGTCCTATGGCTACACCTTC
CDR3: CASSRTTGSYGYTF

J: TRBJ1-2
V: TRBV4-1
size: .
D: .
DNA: TGCGCCAGCAGTCAACCTGGGGAGGTCTATGGCTACACCTTC
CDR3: CASSQPGEVYGYTF

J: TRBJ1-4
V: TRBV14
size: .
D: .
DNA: TGTGCCAGCAGCCGGTGGGACTTTAGGGAAAAACTGTTTTTT
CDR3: CASSRWDFREKLFF

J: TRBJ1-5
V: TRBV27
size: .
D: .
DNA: TGTGCCAGCAGTTTAAGCAGGGGCAATCAGCCCCAGCATTTT
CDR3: CASSLSRGNQPQHF

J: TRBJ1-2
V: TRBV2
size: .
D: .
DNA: TGTGCCAGCAGTCCAATGGCAGGAAACTATGGCTACACCTTC
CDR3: CASSPMAGNYGYTF